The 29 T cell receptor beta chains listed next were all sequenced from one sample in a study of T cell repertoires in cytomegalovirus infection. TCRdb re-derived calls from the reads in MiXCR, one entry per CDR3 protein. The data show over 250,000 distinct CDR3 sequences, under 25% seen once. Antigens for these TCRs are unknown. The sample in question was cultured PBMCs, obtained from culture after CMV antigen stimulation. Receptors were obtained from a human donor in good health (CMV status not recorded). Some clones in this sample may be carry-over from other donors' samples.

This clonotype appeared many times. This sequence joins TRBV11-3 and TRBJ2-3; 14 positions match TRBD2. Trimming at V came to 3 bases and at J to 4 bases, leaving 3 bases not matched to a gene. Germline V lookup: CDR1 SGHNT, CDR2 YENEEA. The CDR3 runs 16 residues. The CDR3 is CASSFGLAGGADTQYF. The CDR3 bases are TGTGCCAGCAGCTTCGGACTAGCGGGAGGAGCAGATACGCAGTATTTT.

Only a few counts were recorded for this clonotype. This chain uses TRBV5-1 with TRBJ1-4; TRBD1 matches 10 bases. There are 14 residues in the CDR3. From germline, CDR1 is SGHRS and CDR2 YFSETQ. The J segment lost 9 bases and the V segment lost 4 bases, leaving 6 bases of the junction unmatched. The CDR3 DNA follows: TGCGCCAGCAGCCTGGGACAGGGGACGAAAAAACTGTTTTTT. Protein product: CASSLGQGTKKLFF.

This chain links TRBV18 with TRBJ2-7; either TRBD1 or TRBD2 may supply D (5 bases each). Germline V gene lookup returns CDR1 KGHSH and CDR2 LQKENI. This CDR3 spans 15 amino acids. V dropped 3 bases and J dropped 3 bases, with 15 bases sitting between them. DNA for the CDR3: TGTGCCAGCTCACCGCCGGGACGGGCCGACTACGAGCAGTACTTC. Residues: CASSPPGRADYEQYF. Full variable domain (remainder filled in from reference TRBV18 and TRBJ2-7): NAGVMQNPRHLVRRRGQEARLRCSPMKGHSHVYWYRQLPEEGLKFMVYLQKENIIDESGMPKERFSAEFPKEGPSILRIQQVVRGDSAAYFCASSPPGRADYEQYFGPGTRLTVT.

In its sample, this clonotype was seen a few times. As DNA, the CDR3 is TGTGCCAGCAGCTTAACCGTGACGGCCGGGCAGTACTTC. It specifies CASSLTVTAGQYF. The chain carries TRBV7-2 and TRBJ2-7, with D unclear. Germline CDR1 reads SGHTA; CDR2 reads FQGNSA. The germline V and J ends were trimmed by 2 bases and 9 bases, with 14 bases remaining between them. The CDR3 length is 13 residues.

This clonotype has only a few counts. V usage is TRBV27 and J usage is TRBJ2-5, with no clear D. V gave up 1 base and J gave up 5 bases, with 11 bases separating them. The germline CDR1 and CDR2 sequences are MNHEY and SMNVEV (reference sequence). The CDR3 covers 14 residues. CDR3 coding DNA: TGTGCCAGCAGTTTATTTTCCAGCCAGGAGACCCAGTACTTC. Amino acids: CASSLFSSQETQYF.

This CDR3 reads CAWMQGLVTGNEQFF. For the CDR3, the DNA is TGTGCCTGGATGCAGGGACTAGTGACGGGGAATGAGCAGTTCTTC. The V gene is TRBV30, the J gene TRBJ2-1; 8 bases align to TRBD2. Germline trimming cut 4 bases from V and 7 bases from J; bases unmatched to any gene: 12. Germline V gene lookup returns CDR1 GTSNPN and CDR2 SVGIG (reference sequence). The CDR3 length is 15 residues. Using reference TRBV30 and TRBJ2-1 for the parts outside the CDR3, the full variable domain is SQTIHQWPATLVQPVGSPLSLECTVEGTSNPNLYWYRQAAGRGLQLLFYSVGIGQISSEVPQNLSASRPQDRQFILSSKKLLLSDSGFYLCAWMQGLVTGNEQFFGPGTRLTVL.

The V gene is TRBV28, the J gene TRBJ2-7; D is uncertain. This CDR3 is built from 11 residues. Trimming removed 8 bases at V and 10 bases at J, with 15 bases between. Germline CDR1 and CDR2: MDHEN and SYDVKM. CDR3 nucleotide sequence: TGTGCCAGCGCCGAAGGTCCGGAACAGTACTTC. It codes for CASAEGPEQYF.

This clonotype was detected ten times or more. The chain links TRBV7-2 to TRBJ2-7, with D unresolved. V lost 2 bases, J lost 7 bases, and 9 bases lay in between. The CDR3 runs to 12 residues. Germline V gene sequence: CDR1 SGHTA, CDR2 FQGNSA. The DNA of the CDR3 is TGTGCCAGCAGCTTATATCCTGGGGAGCAGTACTTC. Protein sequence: CASSLYPGEQYF.

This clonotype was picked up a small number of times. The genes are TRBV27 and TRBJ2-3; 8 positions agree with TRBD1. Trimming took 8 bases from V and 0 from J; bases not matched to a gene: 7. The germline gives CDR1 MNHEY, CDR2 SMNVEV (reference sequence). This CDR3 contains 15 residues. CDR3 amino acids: CASHRGTSSTDTQYF. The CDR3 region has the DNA TGTGCCAGCCACAGGGGGACATCCAGCACAGATACGCAGTATTTT.

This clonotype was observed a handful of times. The CDR3 spells CASRVAGTSVTGELFF. The CDR3 region has the DNA TGTGCCAGCAGGGTCGCCGGGACTAGCGTTACCGGGGAGCTGTTTTTT. The chain is built from TRBV7-2 and TRBJ2-2, with TRBD2 identical over 10 bases. The CDR3 runs to 16 residues. Looked up from germline, CDR1 is SGHTA and CDR2 is FQGNSA. V shed 6 bases, J shed 5 bases, and the junction held 9 bases outside the gene matches.

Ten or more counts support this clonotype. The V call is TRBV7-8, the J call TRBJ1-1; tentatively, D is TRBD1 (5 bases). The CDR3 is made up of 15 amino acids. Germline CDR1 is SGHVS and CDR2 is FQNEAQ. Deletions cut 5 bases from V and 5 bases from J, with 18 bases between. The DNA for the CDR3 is TGTGCCAGCAGCCCTGAACCAGGGTTGAGGACTGAAGCTTTCTTT. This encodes CASSPEPGLRTEAFF.

The CDR3 loop is CASSLKTGTEAFF. CDR3 bases: TGTGCCAGCAGCTTAAAGACAGGGACTGAAGCTTTCTTT. The V gene is TRBV7-6, the J gene TRBJ1-1; 7 bases match TRBD1. The length of the CDR3 is 13 residues. J lost 5 bases, V lost 2 bases, and 2 bases had no gene match. Germline CDR1 and CDR2: SGHVS and FNYEAQ.

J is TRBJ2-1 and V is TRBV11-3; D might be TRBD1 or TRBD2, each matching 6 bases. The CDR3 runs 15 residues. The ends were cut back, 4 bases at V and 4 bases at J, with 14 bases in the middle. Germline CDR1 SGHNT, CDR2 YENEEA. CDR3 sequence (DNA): TGTGCCAGCAGCTCGAATAGGGGGGCTTACAATGAGCAGTTCTTC. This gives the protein CASSSNRGAYNEQFF.

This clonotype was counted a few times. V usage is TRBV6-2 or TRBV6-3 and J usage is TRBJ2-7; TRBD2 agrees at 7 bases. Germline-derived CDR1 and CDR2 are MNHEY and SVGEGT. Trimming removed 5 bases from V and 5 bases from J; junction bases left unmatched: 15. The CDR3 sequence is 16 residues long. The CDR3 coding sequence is TGTGCCAGCAGTCCCGCGGGCGGGAGTTCCAGTAACGAGCAGTACGTC. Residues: CASSPAGGSSSNEQYV.

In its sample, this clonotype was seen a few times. As DNA, the CDR3 is TGTGCCAGTAGTACGCAACGAAGGGGCAATGAGCAGTTCTTC. It translates to CASSTQRRGNEQFF. This chain uses TRBV19 with TRBJ2-1; tentative D call: TRBD1 (5 bases). The germline V gene has CDR1 LNHDA and CDR2 SQIVND (reference sequence). Trimming stripped 4 bases from V and 6 bases from J, with 13 bases between. The CDR3 contains 14 residues.

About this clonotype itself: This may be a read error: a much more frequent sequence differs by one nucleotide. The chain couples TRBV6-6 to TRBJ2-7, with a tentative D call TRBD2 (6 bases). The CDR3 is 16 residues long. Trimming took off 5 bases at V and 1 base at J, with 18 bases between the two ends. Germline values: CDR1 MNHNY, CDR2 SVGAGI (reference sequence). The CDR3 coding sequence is TGTGCCAGCAGTGGCCTCCCCGAGACTAGTTCCTACGAGCAGTACTTC. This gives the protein CASSGLPETSSYEQYF.

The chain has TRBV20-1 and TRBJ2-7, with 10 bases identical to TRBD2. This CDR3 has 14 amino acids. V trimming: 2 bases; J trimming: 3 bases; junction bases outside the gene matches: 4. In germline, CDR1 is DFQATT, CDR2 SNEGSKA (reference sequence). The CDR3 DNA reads TGCAGTGCTAGACAGGGACTAGCGTACTACGAGCAGTACTTC. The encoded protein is CSARQGLAYYEQYF.

The CDR3 DNA reads as TGCAGCGTACCAAGTCCGGGCATTAACACAGATACGCAGTATTTT. Residues: CSVPSPGINTDTQYF. V is TRBV29-1 and J is TRBJ2-3; D is ambiguous. Germline V gene sequence: CDR1 SQVTM, CDR2 ANQGSEA. Trimming removed 6 bases at V and 2 bases at J, with 18 bases between. The CDR3 runs to 15 residues.

CDR3: CASSQHRGEQYF. In nucleotides, the CDR3 is TGTGCCAGCAGTCAACACAGGGGCGAGCAGTACTTC. This chain links TRBV7-9 with TRBJ2-7; 7 nucleotides agree with TRBD1. The germline gives CDR1 SEHNR, CDR2 FQNEAQ (reference sequence). The CDR3 has 12 amino acids. V was pared by 6 bases and J by 6 bases, with 5 bases of the junction left unmatched.

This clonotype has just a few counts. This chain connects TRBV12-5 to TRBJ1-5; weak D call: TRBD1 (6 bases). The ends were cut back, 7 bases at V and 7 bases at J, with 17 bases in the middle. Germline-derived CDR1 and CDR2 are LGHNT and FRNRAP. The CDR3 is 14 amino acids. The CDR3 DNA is TGTGCTAGTGCTCCCGTGGGGGGCTGGCAGCCCCAGCATTTT. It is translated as CASAPVGGWQPQHF. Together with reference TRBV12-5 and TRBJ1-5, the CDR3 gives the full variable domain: DARVTQTPRHKVTEMGQEVTMRCQPILGHNTVFWYRQTMMQGLELLAYFRNRAPLDDSGMPKDRFSAEMPDATLATLKIQPSEPRDSAVYFCASAPVGGWQPQHFGDGTRLSIL.

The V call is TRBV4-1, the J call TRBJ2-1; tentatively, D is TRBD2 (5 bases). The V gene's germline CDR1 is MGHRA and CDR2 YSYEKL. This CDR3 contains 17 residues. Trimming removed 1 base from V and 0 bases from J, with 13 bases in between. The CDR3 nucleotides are TGCGCCAGCAGCCAAGTAGAACTAGGGAGCTCCTACAATGAGCAGTTCTTC. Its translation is CASSQVELGSSYNEQFF.

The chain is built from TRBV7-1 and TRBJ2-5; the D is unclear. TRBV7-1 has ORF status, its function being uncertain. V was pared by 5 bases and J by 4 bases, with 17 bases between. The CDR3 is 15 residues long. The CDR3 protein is CASSISGPPTETQYF. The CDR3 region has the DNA TGTGCCAGCAGCATCTCAGGACCTCCCACAGAGACCCAGTACTTC.

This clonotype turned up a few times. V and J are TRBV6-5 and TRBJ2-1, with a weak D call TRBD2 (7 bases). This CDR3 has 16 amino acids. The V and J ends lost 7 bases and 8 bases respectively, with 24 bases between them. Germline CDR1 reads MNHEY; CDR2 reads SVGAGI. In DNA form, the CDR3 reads TGTGCCAGCACCAAGGGGGGGATTGGAGGGCGGTATGAGCAGTTCTTC. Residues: CASTKGGIGGRYEQFF.

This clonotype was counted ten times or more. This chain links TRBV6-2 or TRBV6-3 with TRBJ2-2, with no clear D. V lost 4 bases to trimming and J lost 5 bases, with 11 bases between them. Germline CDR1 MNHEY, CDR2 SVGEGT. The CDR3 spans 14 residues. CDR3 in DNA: TGTGCCAGCAGTTTAAACGCTGGAACCGGGGAGCTGTTTTTT. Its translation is CASSLNAGTGELFF.

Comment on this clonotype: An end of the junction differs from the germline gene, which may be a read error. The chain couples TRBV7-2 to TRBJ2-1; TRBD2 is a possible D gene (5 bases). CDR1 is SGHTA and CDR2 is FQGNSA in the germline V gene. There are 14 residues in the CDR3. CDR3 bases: TGTGCCACCAGCTCGGACTCCTCCTACAATGAGCAGTTCTTC. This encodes CATSSDSSYNEQFF.

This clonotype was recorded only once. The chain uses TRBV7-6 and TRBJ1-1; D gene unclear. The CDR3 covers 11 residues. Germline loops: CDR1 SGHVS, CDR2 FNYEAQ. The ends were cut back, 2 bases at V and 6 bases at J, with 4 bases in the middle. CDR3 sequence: CASSLYPEAFF. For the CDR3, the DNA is TGTGCCAGCAGCTTATACCCTGAAGCTTTCTTT.

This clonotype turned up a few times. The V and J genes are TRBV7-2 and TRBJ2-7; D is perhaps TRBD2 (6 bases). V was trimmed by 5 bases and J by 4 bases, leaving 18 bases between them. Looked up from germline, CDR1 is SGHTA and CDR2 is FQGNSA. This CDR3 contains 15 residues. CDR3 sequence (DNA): TGTGCCAGCAGCGGGGGGACCTCCTCGCGGTACGAGCAGTACTTC. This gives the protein CASSGGTSSRYEQYF.

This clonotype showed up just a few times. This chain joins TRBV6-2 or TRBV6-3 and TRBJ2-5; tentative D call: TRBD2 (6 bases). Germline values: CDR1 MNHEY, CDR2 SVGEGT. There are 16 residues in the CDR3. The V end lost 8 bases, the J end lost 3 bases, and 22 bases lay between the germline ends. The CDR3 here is CASPTVVAADEETQYF. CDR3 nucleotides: TGTGCCAGCCCTACCGTAGTAGCGGCCGATGAAGAGACCCAGTACTTC.

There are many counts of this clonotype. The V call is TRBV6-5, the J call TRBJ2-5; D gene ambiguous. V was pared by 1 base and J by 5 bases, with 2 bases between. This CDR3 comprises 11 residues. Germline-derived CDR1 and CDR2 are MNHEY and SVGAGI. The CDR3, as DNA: TGTGCCAGCAGTTACTTGGAGACCCAGTACTTC. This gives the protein CASSYLETQYF.